The T cell receptor (beta chain) under discussion was sequenced for a study of CD8 T cells in Susac syndrome. Overall study results and limits: The greatest CD8+ clonal expansion in Susac occurred in TEMRA cells and in active patients. It was acknowledged in the study that the number of individuals who were included in its TCR sequencing and HLA analysis was relatively small.

Sequencing of TCR beta drew on CD8+ and CD4+ T cells from blood. Bulk CD8+ and CD4+ cells came from magnetic negative isolation; CD8+ TEMRA by FACS. The germline CDR1 and CDR2 sequences are MNHEY and SMNVEV (reference sequence). The CDR3 has 14 amino acids. Trimming removed 5 bases from V and 7 bases from J; junction bases left unmatched: 7. This clonotype was counted between two and nine times. The antigen remains unidentified. RNA in amounts of about 0.5 to 1 ug was reverse transcribed with random hexamers. TCRdb itself ran the immunoSEQ multiplex PCR reads through MiXCR, one entry per CDR3 protein. The profile shows some 130,000 distinct CDR3 sequences, around 93% of them singletons.

The sequencing input was CD8+ T cells from PBMCs. The TCR was taken from a human donor with Susac syndrome. V gene TRBV27 combines with J gene TRBJ2-7; 11 nucleotides match TRBD1. As DNA, the CDR3 is TGTGCCAGCAGTCCAGGGACAGGGGGATGGGAGCAGTACTTC. This translates into CASSPGTGGWEQYF.